The 5 T cell receptor beta chains below were found in one sample sequenced in a study of T cell responses to AZD1222 COVID-19 vaccine (dated by TCRdb to about 2021). The time point label of this sample denotes: about 28 days (+/-7) after the second vaccine dose. Library prep was done by the immunoSEQ multiplex PCR assay. As stored in TCRdb, this immuneACCESS dataset retains in-frame rearrangements with V and J assigned. A fraction of the clones does not appear; measured against another copy, unresolved V genes explain less than half of the discrepancy, and the remainder lacks a known reason. This sample lists about 110,000 clones; over 90% were detected once. Jointly, the top ten make up 2.5% to 3% of the sample. The sample was peripheral blood, taken 28 days after the second AZD1222 dose. The receptors come from an adult who received the AZD1222 COVID-19 vaccine.

V and J are TRBV15 and TRBJ1-4; D gene unclear. Per the germline V gene, CDR1 is LNHNV and CDR2 is YYDKDF (reference sequence). V was cut by 0 bases and J by 0 bases, with 14 bases left in between. The length of the CDR3 is 18 residues. CDR3 loop: CATSRDRVPGATNEKLFF. The CDR3 bases are TGTGCCACCAGCAGAGATAGGGTCCCCGGGGCAACTAATGAAAAACTGTTTTTT. Based on the CDR3 plus reference TRBV15 and TRBJ1-4, the full variable domain is DAMVIQNPRYQVTQFGKPVTLSCSQTLNHNVMYWYQQKSSQAPKLLFHYYDKDFNNEADTPDNFQSRRPNTSFCFLDIRSPGLGDTAMYLCATSRDRVPGATNEKLFFGSGTQLSVL.

This chain uses TRBV20-1 with TRBJ1-2; D gene unclear. In germline, CDR1 is DFQATT, CDR2 SNEGSKA (reference sequence). The CDR3 has 11 residues. The V and J ends lost 5 bases and 8 bases respectively, with 12 bases between them. The CDR3 spells CSAGQRRGYTF. The CDR3 region has the DNA TGCAGTGCTGGGCAACGACGAGGCTACACCTTC.

The gene calls are TRBV6-5 and TRBJ2-7; no reliable D call. This CDR3 spans 13 amino acids. Germline V lookup: CDR1 MNHEY, CDR2 SVGAGI. Between the trimmed V and J ends, which lost 6 bases and 0 bases, there was a span of 9 bases. This chain's CDR3 is CASRALTSYEQYF. The CDR3 DNA reads as TGTGCCAGCAGGGCTTTGACCTCCTACGAGCAGTACTTC.

This chain joins TRBV29-1 and TRBJ2-7, with D perhaps TRBD1 (5 bases). Germline V gives CDR1 SQVTM, CDR2 ANQGSEA. This CDR3 contains 11 residues. The V end was cut by 5 bases, the J end by 3 bases, with 8 bases between. The CDR3 DNA reads TGCAGCGTTAACGACAGCTACGAGCAGTACTTC. It is translated as CSVNDSYEQYF.

The rearrangement uses TRBV6-5 and TRBJ1-2; a possible D gene is TRBD1 (5 bases). In germline, CDR1 is MNHEY, CDR2 SVGAGI. V lost 6 bases and J lost 7, with 18 bases in between. CDR3 size: 14 residues. The CDR3 DNA reads TGTGCCAGCAGAACTAGGGACCTAGGGGCTGGCTACACCTTC. Protein: CASRTRDLGAGYTF.